This T cell receptor (beta chain) was identified in a study of cytomegalovirus exposure and HLA in healthy donors. PCR employed 60 Vbeta and 13 Jbeta primers. Profiling relied on immunoSEQ multiplex PCR, and the TCRdb table lists in-frame clones only, not all of them. The sample shows about 120,000 clones, roughly 82% of them seen only once. V lost 2 bases, J lost 1 base, and 8 bases stayed unmatched. The V gene's germline CDR1 is SGDLS and CDR2 YYNGEE. The length of the CDR3 is 16 residues. Though probably carrying unrecorded immune exposures, donors were nominally healthy at sampling. In regard to this clone: Its matching antigen is unknown.

The study, taken as a whole, reports: A later analysis linked a missense DCLRE1C variant to TCR beta V- and J-gene trimming.

The sequencing sample was made of PBMCs. The chain has TRBV9 and TRBJ1-1, with 7 bases matching TRBD1. The TCR was taken from a man between 18 and 35 years old in good health and CMV-seropositive. The CDR3 region has the DNA TGTGCCAGCAGCGTGCGACCCGGGACAGCGAACACTGAAGCTTTCTTT. Its translation: CASSVRPGTANTEAFF. The full variable domain, completed using reference TRBV9 and TRBJ1-1, is DSGVTQTPKHLITATGQRVTLRCSPRSGDLSVYWYQQSLDQGLQFLIQYYNGEERAKGNILERFSAQQFPDLHSELNLSSLELGDSALYFCASSVRPGTANTEAFFGQGTRLTVV.